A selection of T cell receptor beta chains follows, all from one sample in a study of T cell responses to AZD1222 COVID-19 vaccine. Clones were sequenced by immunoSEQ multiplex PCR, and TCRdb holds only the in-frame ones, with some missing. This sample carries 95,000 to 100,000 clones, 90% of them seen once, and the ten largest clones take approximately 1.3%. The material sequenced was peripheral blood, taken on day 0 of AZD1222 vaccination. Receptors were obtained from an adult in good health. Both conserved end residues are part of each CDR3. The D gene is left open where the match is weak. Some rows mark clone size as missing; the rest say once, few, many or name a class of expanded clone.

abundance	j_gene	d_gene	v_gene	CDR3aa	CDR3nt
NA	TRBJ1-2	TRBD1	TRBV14	CASSQETGGEYGYTF	TGTGCCAGCAGCCAAGAAACAGGGGGCGAGTATGGCTACACCTTC
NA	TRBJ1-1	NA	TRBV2	CASSELQNTEAFF	TGTGCCAGCAGTGAGCTACAGAACACTGAAGCTTTCTTT
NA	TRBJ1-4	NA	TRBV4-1	CASSQGRLGTNEKLFF	TGCGCCAGCAGCCAAGGCCGGTTGGGGACTAATGAAAAACTGTTTTTT
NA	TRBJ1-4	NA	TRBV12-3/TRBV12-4	CASRTPTEKLFF	TGTGCCAGCAGAACACCTACCGAAAAACTGTTTTTT
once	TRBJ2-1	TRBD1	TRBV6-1	CASSEEFGTGAIYNEQFF	TGTGCCAGCAGTGAAGAGTTTGGGACAGGCGCAATCTACAATGAGCAGTTCTTC
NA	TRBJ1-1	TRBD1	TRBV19	CASSSRTGSSVRNTEAFF	TGTGCCAGTAGTTCCCGGACAGGATCCTCCGTTAGGAACACTGAAGCTTTCTTT
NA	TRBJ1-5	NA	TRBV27	CASSPEEDQPQHF	TGTGCCAGCAGCCCGGAAGAAGACCAGCCCCAGCATTTT
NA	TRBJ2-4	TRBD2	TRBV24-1	CATSDGRSGGAKNIQYF	TGTGCCACCAGTGATGGTAGGAGCGGGGGGGCCAAAAACATTCAGTACTTC
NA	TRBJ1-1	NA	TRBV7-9	CASSLAVGGTEAFF	TGTGCCAGCAGCTTAGCGGTGGGTGGCACTGAAGCTTTCTTT
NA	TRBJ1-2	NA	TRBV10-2	CASSELVYRGALGYTF	TGCGCCAGCAGTGAATTGGTATACAGAGGAGCCTTGGGCTACACCTTC
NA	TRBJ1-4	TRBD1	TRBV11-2	CASSSAEILPDRESEKLFF	TGTGCCAGCAGCTCCGCTGAAATACTCCCGGACAGGGAGAGTGAAAAACTGTTTTTT
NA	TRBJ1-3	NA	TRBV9	CASSVQSSGNTIYF	TGTGCCAGCAGCGTACAGAGCTCTGGAAACACCATATATTTT
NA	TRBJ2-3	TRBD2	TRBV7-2	CASSSGTSGGAVDTQYF	TGTGCCAGCAGCTCCGGGACTAGCGGGGGGGCCGTAGATACGCAGTATTTT
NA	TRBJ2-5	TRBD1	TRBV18	CASSPPGQAKETQYF	TGTGCCAGCTCACCCCCGGGACAGGCCAAAGAGACCCAGTACTTC
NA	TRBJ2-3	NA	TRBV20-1	CSAPNTDTQYF	TGCAGTGCTCCAAACACAGATACGCAGTATTTT
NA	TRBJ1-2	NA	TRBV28	CASTYATGDYYGYTF	TGTGCCAGCACCTACGCGACGGGAGATTACTATGGCTACACCTTC
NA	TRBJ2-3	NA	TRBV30	CAWSVGSADTQYF	TGTGCCTGGAGTGTAGGGAGCGCAGATACGCAGTATTTT
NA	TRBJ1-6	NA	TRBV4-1	CASSQEQVKVFGAPLHF	TGCGCCAGCAGCCAAGAGCAAGTAAAGGTGTTCGGGGCGCCCCTCCACTTT
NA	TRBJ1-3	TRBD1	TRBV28	CASSSRQGQGNTIYF	TGTGCCAGCAGTTCAAGACAGGGCCAAGGAAACACCATATATTTT
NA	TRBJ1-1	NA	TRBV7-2	CASSSQSDGYTEAFF	TGTGCCAGCAGCTCGCAGTCTGACGGATACACTGAAGCTTTCTTT
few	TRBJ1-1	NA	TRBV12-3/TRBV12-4	CASSSGDEAFF	TGTGCCAGCAGTTCAGGGGATGAAGCTTTCTTT
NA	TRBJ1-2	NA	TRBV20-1	CSASVQVNYTF	TGCAGTGCTTCCGTACAGGTTAACTACACCTTC
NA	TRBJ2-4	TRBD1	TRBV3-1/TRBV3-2	CASSLPGQGDIQYF	TGTGCCAGCAGCCTTCCGGGACAGGGAGACATTCAGTACTTC
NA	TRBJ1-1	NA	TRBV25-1	CASSDWGPEAFF	TGTGCCAGCAGTGATTGGGGCCCTGAAGCTTTCTTT